The 26 T cell receptor beta chains in this list originate from one sample, sequenced in a study of shared T cell receptors in the human thymus. Assay used: immunoSEQ multiplex PCR; TCRdb lists only in-frame clones, some missing. The sample holds 700,000 or so clones, 75% to 90% seen once. These data were also filed under a second study, of human thymus T cells.

Specimen: thymocytes. All receptors come from a girl under three years old with a congenital heart defect.

The chain joins TRBV7-8 to TRBJ2-5; 7 bases are shared with TRBD1. The CDR3 extends over 15 amino acids. The V gene's germline CDR1 is SGHVS and CDR2 FQNEAQ. J lost 5 bases, V lost 8 bases, and 14 bases had no gene match. The CDR3 reads CASARGRGGGETQYF. In nucleotides, the CDR3 is TGTGCCAGCGCTAGGGGGCGAGGGGGCGGTGAGACCCAGTACTTC.

This sequence joins TRBV5-6 and TRBJ2-1; TRBD1 matches 10 bases. This CDR3 region has 15 residues. V was pared by 4 bases and J by 8 bases, with 9 bases of the junction left unmatched. Germline values: CDR1 SGHDT, CDR2 YYEEEE. CDR3 region: CASSVDRGRGDEQFF. CDR3 in DNA: TGTGCCAGCAGCGTCGACAGGGGGCGGGGGGATGAGCAGTTCTTC.

This clone is a singleton in its sample. This chain joins TRBV5-1 and TRBJ2-3, with 7 bases lining up with TRBD2. V shed 0 bases and J 3 bases; nucleotides not matched to a gene: 7. The CDR3 covers 16 residues. The germline CDR1 and CDR2 sequences are SGHRS and YFSETQ. The chain's CDR3 is CASSLVPSGTTDTQYF. In DNA form, the CDR3 reads TGCGCCAGCAGCTTGGTTCCTAGCGGCACAACAGATACGCAGTATTTT.

The chain recombines TRBV5-1 with TRBJ2-1, with 7 nucleotides matching TRBD1. The CDR3 extends over 15 amino acids. From germline, CDR1 is SGHRS and CDR2 YFSETQ. The V gene end was trimmed by 0 bases and the J gene end by 6 bases; junction bases not matched to a gene: 6. The CDR3 protein is CASSLAGTVSNEQFF. For the CDR3, the DNA is TGCGCCAGCAGCTTGGCCGGGACAGTAAGCAATGAGCAGTTCTTC.

The rearrangement links TRBV4-3 to TRBJ1-2; D gene ambiguous. Germline V CDR1 and CDR2: LGHNA, YSLEER. V was cut by 0 bases and J by 8 bases, with 13 bases left in between. The CDR3 spans 14 residues. The CDR3, as DNA: TGCGCCAGCAGCCAAGAAGTCCCAGACGGGGGCTACACCTTC. Translation gives CASSQEVPDGGYTF.

The chain carries TRBV5-5 and TRBJ1-1; a weak D match, TRBD1 (6 bases). Per germline, CDR1 SGHKS and CDR2 YYEKEE (reference sequence). The CDR3 totals 16 residues. V lost 0 bases, J lost 0 bases, and 12 bases lay in between. CDR3 coding DNA: TGTGCCAGCAGCTTGGCACAGGGTAAGGTGAACACTGAAGCTTTCTTT. Amino acids: CASSLAQGKVNTEAFF.

CDR3: CASRQLRDRVPEAFF. The CDR3 region has the DNA TGTGCCAGCAGGCAGCTCCGGGACAGGGTCCCTGAAGCTTTCTTT. V is TRBV6-5 and J is TRBJ1-1, with 9 bases identical to TRBD1. The J segment lost 6 bases and the V segment lost 6 bases, leaving 11 bases of the junction unmatched. CDR1 and CDR2 from the germline V gene are MNHEY and SVGAGI. This CDR3 is 15 amino acids long.

V gene TRBV19 combines with J gene TRBJ1-2, with 8 bases aligning to TRBD1. CDR1 is LNHDA and CDR2 is SQIVND in the germline V gene (reference sequence). CDR3 length: 15 residues. V shed 5 bases, J shed 4 bases, and the junction held 9 bases outside the gene matches. Here the CDR3 DNA reads TGTGCCAGTAGTTCTCCTAACAGGGGGGTCTATGGCTACACCTTC. Translated, it gives CASSSPNRGVYGYTF. The full variable domain, in which reference TRBV19 and TRBJ1-2 provide the parts outside the CDR3, is DGGITQSPKYLFRKEGQNVTLSCEQNLNHDAMYWYRQDPGQGLRLIYYSQIVNDFQKGDIAEGYSVSREKKESFPLTVTSAQKNPTAFYLCASSSPNRGVYGYTFGSGTRLTVV.

J is TRBJ1-1 and V is TRBV14, with unresolved D. The CDR3 has 17 residues. V lost 0 bases and J lost 1, with 15 bases in between. Germline values: CDR1 SGHDN, CDR2 FVKESK. This CDR3 is CASSQEGTTGWNTEAFF. Here the CDR3 DNA reads TGTGCCAGCAGCCAAGAAGGAACGACGGGGTGGAACACTGAAGCTTTCTTT.

The J gene is TRBJ2-5, the V gene TRBV14; 10 bases are a match to TRBD2. Per germline, CDR1 SGHDN and CDR2 FVKESK. This CDR3 is built from 17 residues. With V trimmed by 4 bases and J by 1 base, 9 bases remained unmatched. CDR3 loop: CASSPKELAGFQETQYF. The CDR3 DNA reads TGTGCCAGCAGCCCAAAGGAACTAGCGGGGTTCCAAGAGACCCAGTACTTC.

V gene TRBV6-5 combines with J gene TRBJ1-2; 9 bases match TRBD1. The CDR3 has 15 residues. CDR1 is MNHEY, CDR2 SVGAGI, per germline. The V gene end was trimmed by 6 bases and the J gene end by 3 bases; junction bases not matched to a gene: 8. The CDR3 DNA sequence: TGTGCCAGCAGATCCCGACAGGGGGACGACTATGGCTACACCTTC. Residues: CASRSRQGDDYGYTF.

J is TRBJ2-2 and V is TRBV14, with a possible D match to TRBD2 (5 bases). V lost 1 base, J lost 1 base, and 19 bases lay in between. Per the germline V gene, CDR1 is SGHDN and CDR2 is FVKESK. The CDR3 sequence is 19 residues long. The CDR3 region has the DNA TGTGCCAGCAGCCAAGGGGTGTATTTGGACGGACTGAACACCGGGGAGCTGTTTTTT. Amino acid sequence: CASSQGVYLDGLNTGELFF.

This clone was found a few times. The rearrangement links TRBV10-3 to TRBJ1-1, with D possibly being TRBD1 (5 bases). The CDR3 extends over 16 amino acids. CDR1 ENHRY and CDR2 SYGVKD come from the germline V gene. Trimming cost V 10 bases and J 0 bases, with 21 bases left between them. The CDR3 spells CATIGAPGGMNTEAFF. CDR3 in DNA: TGTGCCACGATCGGTGCCCCGGGGGGGATGAACACTGAAGCTTTCTTT.

The J gene is TRBJ2-7, the V gene TRBV19, with D tentatively TRBD1 (6 bases). Trimming took 1 base from V and 2 from J, leaving 6 bases between them. The germline V gene has CDR1 LNHDA and CDR2 SQIVND (reference sequence). The CDR3 runs to 13 residues. The CDR3 nucleotides read TGTGCCAGTAGTATAGGGGACACCTACGAGCAGTACTTC. This codes for CASSIGDTYEQYF.

This rearrangement joins TRBV2 to TRBJ1-3; possibly TRBD1 for D (6 bases). V was cut by 6 bases and J by 3 bases, with 18 bases left in between. Germline values: CDR1 SNHLY, CDR2 FYNNEI. The length of the CDR3 is 16 residues. Here the CDR3 reads CASRTPGGLYGNTIYF. In DNA form, the CDR3 reads TGTGCCAGCAGGACACCCGGGGGGCTATATGGAAACACCATATATTTT. Complete variable domain (other parts from reference TRBV2 and TRBJ1-3): EPEVTQTPSHQVTQMGQEVILRCVPISNHLYFYWYRQILGQKVEFLVSFYNNEISEKSEIFDDQFSVERPDGSNFTLKIRSTKLEDSAMYFCASRTPGGLYGNTIYFGEGSWLTVV.

The rearrangement joins TRBV19 to TRBJ2-1, with D perhaps matching TRBD2 (6 bases). With 3 bases removed from V and 0 bases from J, the gap between germline ends came to 15 bases. This CDR3 contains 17 residues. Germline assignment: CDR1 LNHDA and CDR2 SQIVND (reference sequence). The CDR3 region has the DNA TGTGCCAGTAGTATTTTGGGCCCTAGCGACTCCTACAATGAGCAGTTCTTC. Residues: CASSILGPSDSYNEQFF. Full variable domain (missing parts from reference TRBV19 and TRBJ2-1): DGGITQSPKYLFRKEGQNVTLSCEQNLNHDAMYWYRQDPGQGLRLIYYSQIVNDFQKGDIAEGYSVSREKKESFPLTVTSAQKNPTAFYLCASSILGPSDSYNEQFFGPGTRLTVL.

V usage is TRBV4-3 and J usage is TRBJ2-1; TRBD2 agrees at 7 bases. Trimming cost V 0 bases and J 4 bases; bases outside gene matches: 6. The CDR3 has 16 residues. The germline V gene has CDR1 LGHNA and CDR2 YSLEER. CDR3 residues: CASSQDKRGLYNEQFF. The CDR3 DNA reads TGCGCCAGCAGCCAAGATAAGCGGGGATTGTACAATGAGCAGTTCTTC.

The V call is TRBV7-6, the J call TRBJ1-1, with D possibly TRBD1 on 6 matching bases. This CDR3 spans 13 amino acids. Per germline, CDR1 SGHVS and CDR2 FNYEAQ. V lost 5 bases and J 7 bases, leaving 14 bases between the germline ends. Here the CDR3 DNA reads TGTGCCAGCAGCACCGATGGGGGCGATGAAGCTTTCTTT. It yields the protein CASSTDGGDEAFF. The full variable domain, its missing parts supplied by reference TRBV7-6 and TRBJ1-1, is GAGVSQSPRYKVTKRGQDVALRCDPISGHVSLYWYRQALGQGPEFLTYFNYEAQQDKSGLPNDRFSAERPEGSISTLTIQRTEQRDSAMYRCASSTDGGDEAFFGQGTRLTVV.

This clone was seen a single time. The chain recombines TRBV4-1 with TRBJ1-6, with TRBD1 identical over 7 bases. This CDR3 spans 20 amino acids. Germline V CDR1 and CDR2: MGHRA, YSYEKL. The V segment lost 0 bases and the J segment 3 bases; nucleotides outside the gene matches: 14. The chain's CDR3 is CASSQDLKGALKGYNSPLHF. The CDR3 bases are TGCGCCAGCAGCCAAGATCTAAAGGGGGCGCTAAAAGGCTATAATTCACCCCTCCACTTT.

This clone has only one observation. The V gene is TRBV2, the J gene TRBJ2-1, with D possibly being TRBD2 (7 bases). Germline-derived CDR1 and CDR2 are SNHLY and FYNNEI. This CDR3 is 17 amino acids long. Trimming took 6 bases from V and 10 from J, leaving 28 bases between them. The CDR3 loop is CASRGPDGGPTSDEQFF. The CDR3 nucleotides are TGTGCCAGCAGGGGACCCGACGGGGGGCCGACCTCGGACGAGCAGTTCTTC.

The V call is TRBV29-1, the J call TRBJ2-4; 9 bases map to TRBD2. The CDR3 runs 15 residues. Germline-derived CDR1 and CDR2 are SQVTM and ANQGSEA. The J segment lost 4 bases and the V segment lost 1 base, leaving 5 bases of the junction unmatched. The CDR3 protein is CSVEGAGGPKNIQYF. In DNA, the CDR3 is TGCAGCGTTGAAGGAGCGGGGGGCCCAAAAAACATTCAGTACTTC.

The rearrangement joins TRBV29-1 to TRBJ1-2, with 7 bases lining up with TRBD1. V lost 3 bases and J lost 4; bases outside the gene matches: 5. The CDR3 totals 13 residues. Germline CDR1 reads SQVTM; CDR2 reads ANQGSEA. The CDR3 DNA reads as TGCAGCGTTGAGGGACAGAGGGCCTATGGCTACACCTTC. Its translation: CSVEGQRAYGYTF.

The chain's CDR3 is CASSRDSIYEQYF. The CDR3 region has the DNA TGTGCCAGCAGTCGGGACTCAATCTACGAGCAGTACTTC. The chain recombines TRBV6-5 with TRBJ2-7; perhaps TRBD2 as D (6 bases). Trimming pared 5 bases from V and 3 bases from J, leaving 11 bases between. Per germline, CDR1 MNHEY and CDR2 SVGAGI. The CDR3 covers 13 residues.

This clone was picked up a small number of times. V is TRBV20-1 and J is TRBJ1-2; no reliable D call. The CDR3 runs to 9 residues. Germline V gene lookup returns CDR1 DFQATT and CDR2 SNEGSKA (reference sequence). Trimming stripped 5 bases from V and 6 bases from J, with 4 bases between. The CDR3 nucleotides read TGCAGTGCTCGGGATGGCTACACCTTC. It translates to CSARDGYTF.

The V and J genes are TRBV14 and TRBJ1-1, with D perhaps matching TRBD1 (6 bases). The CDR3 consists of 13 residues. The V gene lost 5 bases and the J gene lost 7 bases, with 14 bases spanning the gap. Germline V CDR1 and CDR2: SGHDN, FVKESK. CDR3: CASSASGVSEAFF. Here the CDR3 DNA reads TGTGCCAGCAGCGCCTCAGGGGTGAGTGAAGCTTTCTTT.

The V and J genes are TRBV9 and TRBJ1-1, with 7 positions matching TRBD1. CDR3 size: 15 residues. The J segment lost 5 bases and the V segment lost 3 bases, leaving 10 bases of the junction unmatched. Germline loops: CDR1 SGDLS, CDR2 YYNGEE. Here the CDR3 reads CASSARQGRGTEAFF. CDR3 nucleotide sequence: TGTGCCAGCAGCGCAAGACAGGGAAGGGGTACTGAAGCTTTCTTT.